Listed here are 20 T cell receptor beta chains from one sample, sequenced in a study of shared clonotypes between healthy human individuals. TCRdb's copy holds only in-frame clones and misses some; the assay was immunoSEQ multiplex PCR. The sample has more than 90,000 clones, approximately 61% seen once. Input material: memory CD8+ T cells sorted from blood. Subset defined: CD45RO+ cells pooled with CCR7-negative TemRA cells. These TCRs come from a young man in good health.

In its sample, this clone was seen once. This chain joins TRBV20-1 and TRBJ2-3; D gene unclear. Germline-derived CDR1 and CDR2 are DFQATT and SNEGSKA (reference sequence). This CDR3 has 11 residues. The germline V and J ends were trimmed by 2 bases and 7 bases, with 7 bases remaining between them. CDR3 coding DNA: TGCAGTGCTAGATGGGCGTATACGCAGTATTTT. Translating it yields CSARWAYTQYF.

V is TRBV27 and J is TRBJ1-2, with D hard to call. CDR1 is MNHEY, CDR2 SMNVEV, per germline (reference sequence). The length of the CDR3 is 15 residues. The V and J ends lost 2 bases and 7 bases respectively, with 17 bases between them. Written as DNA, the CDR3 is TGTGCCAGCAGTTTAACAGCGGGCTCTGGCGCTGGCTACACCTTC. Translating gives CASSLTAGSGAGYTF.

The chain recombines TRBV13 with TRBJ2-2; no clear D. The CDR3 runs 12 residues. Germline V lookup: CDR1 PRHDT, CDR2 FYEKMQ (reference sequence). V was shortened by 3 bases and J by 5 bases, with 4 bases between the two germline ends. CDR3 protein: CASSLFTGELFF. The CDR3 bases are TGTGCCAGCAGCTTGTTTACCGGGGAGCTGTTTTTT.

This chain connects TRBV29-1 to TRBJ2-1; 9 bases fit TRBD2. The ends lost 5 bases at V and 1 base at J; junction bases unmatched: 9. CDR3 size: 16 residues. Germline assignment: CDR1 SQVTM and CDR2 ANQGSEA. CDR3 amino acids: CSVSYGLARSYNEQFF. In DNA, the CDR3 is TGCAGCGTTTCCTATGGACTAGCGAGGTCCTACAATGAGCAGTTCTTC.

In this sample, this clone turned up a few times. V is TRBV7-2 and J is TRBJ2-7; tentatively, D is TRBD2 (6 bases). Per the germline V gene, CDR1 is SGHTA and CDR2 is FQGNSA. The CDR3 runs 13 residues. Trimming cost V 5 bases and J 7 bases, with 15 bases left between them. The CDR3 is CASSAGRLLEQYF. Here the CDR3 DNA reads TGTGCCAGCAGCGCGGGACGGTTATTAGAGCAGTACTTC. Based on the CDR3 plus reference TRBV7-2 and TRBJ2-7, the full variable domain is GAGVSQSPSNKVTEKGKDVELRCDPISGHTALYWYRQSLGQGLEFLIYFQGNSAPDKSGLPSDRFSAERTGGSVSTLTIQRTQQEDSAVYLCASSAGRLLEQYFGPGTRLTVT.

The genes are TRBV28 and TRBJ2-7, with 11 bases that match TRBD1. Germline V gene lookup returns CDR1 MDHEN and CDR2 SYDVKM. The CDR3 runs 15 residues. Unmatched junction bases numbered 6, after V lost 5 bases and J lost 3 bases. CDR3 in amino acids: CASSGQGAKVYEQYF. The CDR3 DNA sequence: TGTGCCAGCAGTGGACAGGGGGCGAAGGTCTACGAGCAGTACTTC.

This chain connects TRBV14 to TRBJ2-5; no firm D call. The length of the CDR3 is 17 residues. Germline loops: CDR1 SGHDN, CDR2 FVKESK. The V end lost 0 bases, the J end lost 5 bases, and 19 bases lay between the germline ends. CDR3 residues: CASSQDPGQTGWETQYF. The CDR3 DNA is TGTGCCAGCAGCCAAGATCCAGGCCAAACGGGTTGGGAGACCCAGTACTTC.

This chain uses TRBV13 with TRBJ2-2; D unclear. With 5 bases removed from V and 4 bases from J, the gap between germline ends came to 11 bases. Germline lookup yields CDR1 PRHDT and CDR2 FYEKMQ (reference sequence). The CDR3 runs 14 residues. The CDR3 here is CASSQEGFTGELFF. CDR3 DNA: TGTGCCAGCAGCCAGGAAGGTTTCACCGGGGAGCTGTTTTTT.

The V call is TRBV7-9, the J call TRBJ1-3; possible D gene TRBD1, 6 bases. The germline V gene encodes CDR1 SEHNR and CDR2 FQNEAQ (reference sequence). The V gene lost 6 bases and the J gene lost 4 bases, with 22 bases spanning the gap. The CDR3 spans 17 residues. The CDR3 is CASRARQDSPHGNTIYF. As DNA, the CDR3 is TGTGCCAGCAGAGCCAGACAGGACTCGCCCCACGGAAACACCATATATTTT.

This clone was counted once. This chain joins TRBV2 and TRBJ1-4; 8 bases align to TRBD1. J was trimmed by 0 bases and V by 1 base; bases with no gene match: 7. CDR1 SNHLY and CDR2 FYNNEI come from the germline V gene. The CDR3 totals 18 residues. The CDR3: CASSEETGAWTTNEKLFF. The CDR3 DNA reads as TGTGCCAGCAGTGAAGAGACAGGGGCCTGGACAACTAATGAAAAACTGTTTTTT.

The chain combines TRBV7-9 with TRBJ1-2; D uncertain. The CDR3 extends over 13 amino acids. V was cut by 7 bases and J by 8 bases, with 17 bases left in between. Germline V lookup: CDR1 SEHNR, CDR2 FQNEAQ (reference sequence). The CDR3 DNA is TGTGCCAGCAAACCGACGGCGTTGGGAGGCTACACCTTC. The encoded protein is CASKPTALGGYTF.

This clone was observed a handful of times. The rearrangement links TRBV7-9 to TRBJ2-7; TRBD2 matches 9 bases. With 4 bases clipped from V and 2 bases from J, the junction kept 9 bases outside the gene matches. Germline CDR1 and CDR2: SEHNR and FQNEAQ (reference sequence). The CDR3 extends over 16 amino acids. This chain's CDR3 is CASSSGGGAVAYEQYF. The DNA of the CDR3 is TGTGCCAGCAGCTCGGGCGGGGGGGCGGTCGCCTACGAGCAGTACTTC.

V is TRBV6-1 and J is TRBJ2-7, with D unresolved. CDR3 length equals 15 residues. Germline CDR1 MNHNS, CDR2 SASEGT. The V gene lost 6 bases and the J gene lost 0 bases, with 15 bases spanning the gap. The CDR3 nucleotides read TGTGCCAGCAGCAAGGGTGGGCCCGGCTCCTACGAGCAGTACTTC. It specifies CASSKGGPGSYEQYF.

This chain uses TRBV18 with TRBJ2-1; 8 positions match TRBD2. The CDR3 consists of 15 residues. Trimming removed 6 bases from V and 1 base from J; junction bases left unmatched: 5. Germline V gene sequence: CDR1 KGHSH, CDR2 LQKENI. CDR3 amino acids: CASSAVAGSYNEQFF. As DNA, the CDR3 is TGTGCCAGCTCGGCAGTAGCGGGGTCCTACAATGAGCAGTTCTTC.

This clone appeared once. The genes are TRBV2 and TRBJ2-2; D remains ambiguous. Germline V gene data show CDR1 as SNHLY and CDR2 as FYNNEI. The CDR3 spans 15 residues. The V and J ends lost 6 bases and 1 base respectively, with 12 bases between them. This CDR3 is CASRLSPGNTGELFF. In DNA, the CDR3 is TGTGCCAGCAGGCTTTCGCCGGGGAACACCGGGGAGCTGTTTTTT.

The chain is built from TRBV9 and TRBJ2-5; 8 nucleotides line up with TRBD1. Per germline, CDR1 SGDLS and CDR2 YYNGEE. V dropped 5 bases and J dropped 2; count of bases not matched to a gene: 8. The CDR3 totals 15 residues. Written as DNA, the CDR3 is TGTGCCAGCAGTAGGACAGGGAACGTGCAAGAGACCCAGTACTTC. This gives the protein CASSRTGNVQETQYF.

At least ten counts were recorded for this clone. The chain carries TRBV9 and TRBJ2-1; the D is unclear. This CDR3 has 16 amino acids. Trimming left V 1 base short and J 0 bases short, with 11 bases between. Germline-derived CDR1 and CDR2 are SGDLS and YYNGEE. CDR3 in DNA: TGTGCCAGCAGCGTAACCGACTCCCACTCCTACAATGAGCAGTTCTTC. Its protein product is CASSVTDSHSYNEQFF.

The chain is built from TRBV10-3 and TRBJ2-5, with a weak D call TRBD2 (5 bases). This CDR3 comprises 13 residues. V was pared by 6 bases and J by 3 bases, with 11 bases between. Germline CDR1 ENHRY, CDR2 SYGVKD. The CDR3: CAIRGAGEETQYF. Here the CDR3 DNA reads TGTGCCATCAGGGGCGCGGGTGAAGAGACCCAGTACTTC.

CDR3 nucleotide sequence: TGTGCCAGCAGCCTGCTAGAGAACACCGGGGAGCTGTTTTTT. Its protein product is CASSLLENTGELFF. The genes are TRBV5-4 and TRBJ2-2; unclear D gene. This CDR3 is 14 amino acids long. V dropped 4 bases and J dropped 1 base, with 8 bases sitting between them. Germline V lookup: CDR1 SGHNT, CDR2 YYREEE (reference sequence).

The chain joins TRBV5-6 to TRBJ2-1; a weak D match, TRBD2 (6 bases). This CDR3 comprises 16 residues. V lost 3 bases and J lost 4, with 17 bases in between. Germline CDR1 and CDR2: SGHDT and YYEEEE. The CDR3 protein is CASSWEVSSLYNEQFF. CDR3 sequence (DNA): TGTGCCAGCAGCTGGGAGGTCTCCTCACTTTACAATGAGCAGTTCTTC.